This entry features one T cell receptor beta chain sequence. TCRdb's copy holds only in-frame clones and misses some; the assay was immunoSEQ multiplex PCR. The profile shows tens of thousands of clones, roughly 90% of them singletons. These data are taken from a study of T cell changes during pregnancy in multiple sclerosis. The sequence was collected from a female donor with multiple sclerosis, enrolled in a pregnancy study. The sample here was CD8+ T cells from peripheral blood mononuclear cells, taken in the first trimester of pregnancy.

Here the CDR3 DNA reads TGTGCCTCGCGAGAGACGACAGGGCCTCTCTCCGAGCAGTACTTC. Protein product: CASRETTGPLSEQYF. The rearrangement links TRBV30 to TRBJ2-7; 7 nucleotides align to TRBD1. V was clipped by 7 bases and J by 6 bases; unmatched bases: 18. The CDR3 extends over 15 amino acids. CDR1 GTSNPN and CDR2 SVGIG come from the germline V gene (reference sequence).